The 28 T cell receptor beta chains listed next were all sequenced from one sample in a study of OX40 agonist ivuxolimab in advanced cancers. Sequencing was performed with immunoSEQ multiplex PCR; in TCRdb, only in-frame clones are kept and a portion is missing. The table lists about 78,000 clones, 92% of them singletons, with 2.5% to 3% in the top ten. This material consisted of CD4+ or CD8+ T cells sorted from blood, taken in a trial of the OX40 agonist ivuxolimab. These receptors were obtained from an adult with an advanced solid tumor such as melanoma, head and neck, liver or kidney cancer.

The CDR3 region has the DNA TGTGCCAGCAGTAGACAGGGTGGCCCCTACGAGCAGTACTTC. Amino acids: CASSRQGGPYEQYF. The rearrangement joins TRBV6-1 to TRBJ2-7; 7 bases line up with TRBD1. Germline V gene sequence: CDR1 MNHNS, CDR2 SASEGT. CDR3 length: 14 residues. V trimming: 5 bases; J trimming: 2 bases; junction bases outside the gene matches: 6.

The chain couples TRBV5-4 to TRBJ2-5, with D possibly being TRBD2 (5 bases). The CDR3 length is 13 residues. V shed 4 bases and J shed 5 bases, with 12 bases lying between them. From germline, CDR1 is SGHNT and CDR2 YYREEE (reference sequence). DNA of the CDR3: TGTGCCAGCAGCAGGGCCGAGCGGGAGACCCAGTACTTC. Translation: CASSRAERETQYF.

This clone occurred once. The rearrangement links TRBV6-1 to TRBJ1-2, with D unresolved. The CDR3 consists of 13 residues. Trimming shortened V by 5 bases and J by 8 bases, and 15 bases separated the two germline ends. Germline values: CDR1 MNHNS, CDR2 SASEGT. The CDR3 nucleotides read TGTGCCAGCAGTCCCGGCGCGGGGTCCGGCTACACCTTC. It is translated as CASSPGAGSGYTF.

The chain employs TRBV7-9 and TRBJ2-1; D might be TRBD2 (6 bases). The V gene's germline CDR1 is SEHNR and CDR2 FQNEAQ (reference sequence). The CDR3 length is 13 residues. The V gene lost 3 bases and the J gene lost 7 bases, with 10 bases spanning the gap. The CDR3 is CASSFGGTNEQFF. DNA of the CDR3: TGTGCCAGCAGCTTTGGCGGGACTAATGAGCAGTTCTTC.

The chain uses TRBV28 and TRBJ2-7, with 7 positions matching TRBD1. The ends lost 7 bases at V and 1 base at J; junction bases unmatched: 22. Germline V gene lookup returns CDR1 MDHEN and CDR2 SYDVKM. The CDR3 consists of 19 residues. CDR3 sequence (DNA): TGTGCCAGCACCATTCGATGGAACAGGGGCGAACTCCGGTCCTACGAGCAGTACTTC. Its protein product is CASTIRWNRGELRSYEQYF.

The chain links TRBV29-1 to TRBJ1-1; D unresolved. The CDR3 runs 16 residues. CDR1 SQVTM and CDR2 ANQGSEA come from the germline V gene. Trimming stripped 0 bases from V and 1 base from J, with 15 bases between. CDR3 in amino acids: CSVEEAVSVRNTEAFF. The CDR3, as DNA: TGCAGCGTTGAAGAGGCCGTATCGGTACGGAACACTGAAGCTTTCTTT.

The rearrangement links TRBV29-1 to TRBJ1-1, with a possible D match to TRBD1 (6 bases). Germline-derived CDR1 and CDR2 are SQVTM and ANQGSEA. The germline V and J ends were trimmed by 8 bases and 4 bases, with 14 bases remaining between them. The CDR3 covers 12 residues. In DNA, the CDR3 is TGCAGCCTCACAGGGAGTGGCACTGAAGCTTTCTTT. It specifies CSLTGSGTEAFF.

The chain recombines TRBV5-1 with TRBJ1-1, with TRBD1 matching 8 bases. This CDR3 region has 15 residues. With 4 bases clipped from V and 0 bases from J, the junction kept 5 bases outside the gene matches. Germline V gives CDR1 SGHRS, CDR2 YFSETQ. The CDR3 DNA reads TGCGCCAGCAGCGCTGGACAGGGAGTGAACACTGAAGCTTTCTTT. The encoded protein is CASSAGQGVNTEAFF.

This chain uses TRBV6-5 with TRBJ2-5; 9 bases align to TRBD1. J lost 4 bases, V lost 0 bases, and 0 bases had no gene match. CDR1 is MNHEY, CDR2 SVGAGI, per germline. The CDR3 extends over 14 amino acids. The CDR3 DNA sequence: TGTGCCAGCAGTTACTCGGACAGGGGAGAGACCCAGTACTTC. Translated, it gives CASSYSDRGETQYF.

The chain employs TRBV9 and TRBJ2-7, with TRBD2 as a possible D gene (5 bases). The length of the CDR3 is 14 residues. Trimming cost V 0 bases and J 4 bases, with 11 bases left between them. CDR1 is SGDLS and CDR2 is YYNGEE in the germline V gene. The CDR3 loop is CASSVGGQPYEQYF. The DNA of the CDR3 is TGTGCCAGCAGCGTAGGAGGGCAGCCGTACGAGCAGTACTTC.

The chain is built from TRBV13 and TRBJ1-4; D remains ambiguous. The germline CDR1 and CDR2 sequences are PRHDT and FYEKMQ (reference sequence). CDR3 length: 14 residues. V was clipped by 2 bases and J by 6 bases, with 10 bases between them. CDR3 nucleotides: TGTGCCAGCAGCTTAAGGTTGGCGGATGAAAAACTGTTTTTT. Translating it yields CASSLRLADEKLFF.

V and J are TRBV12-5 and TRBJ2-2; D call uncertain. The CDR3 spans 14 residues. Per germline, CDR1 LGHNT and CDR2 FRNRAP. Trimming removed 0 bases from V and 4 bases from J, with 6 bases in between. CDR3 in amino acids: CASGLVGTTGELFF. The CDR3 DNA sequence: TGTGCTAGTGGTTTGGTAGGCACCACCGGGGAGCTGTTTTTT.

The chain employs TRBV2 and TRBJ1-4; 8 positions match TRBD1. The ends lost 5 bases at V and 4 bases at J; junction bases unmatched: 6. CDR3 length equals 15 residues. From germline, CDR1 is SNHLY and CDR2 FYNNEI. The chain's CDR3 is CASSIDRGGNEKLFF. In DNA form, the CDR3 reads TGTGCCAGCAGTATAGACAGGGGAGGTAATGAAAAACTGTTTTTT. Based on the CDR3 plus reference TRBV2 and TRBJ1-4, the full variable domain is EPEVTQTPSHQVTQMGQEVILRCVPISNHLYFYWYRQILGQKVEFLVSFYNNEISEKSEIFDDQFSVERPDGSNFTLKIRSTKLEDSAMYFCASSIDRGGNEKLFFGSGTQLSVL.

The chain employs TRBV11-3 and TRBJ2-5, with 9 bases lining up with TRBD1. V lost 5 bases to trimming and J lost 3 bases; unmatched junction nucleotides: 7. Germline assignment: CDR1 SGHNT and CDR2 YENEEA. The length of the CDR3 is 15 residues. Written as DNA, the CDR3 is TGTGCCAGCAGCCTCCGGGACAGGGAAGAAGAGACCCAGTACTTC. This translates into CASSLRDREEETQYF. Full variable domain (rest looked up from reference TRBV11-3 and TRBJ2-5): EAGVVQSPRYKIIEKKQPVAFWCNPISGHNTLYWYLQNLGQGPELLIRYENEEAVDDSQLPKDRFSAERLKGVDSTLKIQPAELGDSAVYLCASSLRDREEETQYFGPGTRLLVL.

The chain recombines TRBV6-5 with TRBJ2-5; 10 bases are shared with TRBD1. V shed 5 bases and J 14 bases; nucleotides not matched to a gene: 8. The CDR3 length is 12 residues. Germline CDR1 is MNHEY and CDR2 is SVGAGI. The CDR3 DNA is TGTGCCAGCAGTCCGGACAGGGGGAGTACTTACTTC. Its protein is CASSPDRGSTYF.

To note about this clone: This same CDR3 is encoded by further DNA sequences in the sample. The gene calls are TRBV5-1 and TRBJ1-4; no clear D. CDR1 is SGHRS and CDR2 is YFSETQ in the germline V gene. This CDR3 is built from 15 residues. V gave up 0 bases and J gave up 0 bases, with 6 bases separating them. CDR3 in amino acids: CASSLVGATNEKLFF. In nucleotides, the CDR3 is TGCGCCAGCAGCTTGGTGGGCGCAACTAATGAAAAACTGTTTTTT.

The chain joins TRBV28 to TRBJ2-4; TRBD2 aligns across 8 bases. The CDR3 has 13 residues. Germline CDR1 MDHEN, CDR2 SYDVKM. V shed 4 bases and J 6 bases; nucleotides not matched to a gene: 2. CDR3 sequence (DNA): TGTGCCAGCAGTTGGAGCGGGGGAAACATTCAGTACTTC. Encoded protein: CASSWSGGNIQYF. Drawing the rest from reference TRBV28 and TRBJ2-4, the complete variable domain is DVKVTQSSRYLVKRTGEKVFLECVQDMDHENMFWYRQDPGLGLRLIYFSYDVKMKEKGDIPEGYSVSREKKERFSLILESASTNQTSMYLCASSWSGGNIQYFGAGTRLSVL.

The chain combines TRBV10-3 with TRBJ2-1, with 7 bases that match TRBD1. With 1 base clipped from V and 5 bases from J, the junction kept 8 bases outside the gene matches. The CDR3 is 16 amino acids. CDR1 ENHRY and CDR2 SYGVKD come from the germline V gene. The CDR3: CAISEFPRDSNNEQFF. The CDR3 coding sequence is TGTGCCATCAGTGAGTTCCCCCGGGACAGCAACAATGAGCAGTTCTTC.

V is TRBV11-1 and J is TRBJ2-7; the D gene is possibly TRBD2 (5 bases). This CDR3 has 15 residues. Trimming left V 1 base short and J 0 bases short, with 10 bases between. Germline assignment: CDR1 SGHAT and CDR2 FQDESV (reference sequence). The CDR3 loop is CASSLGPGYSYEQYF. The CDR3 DNA follows: TGTGCCAGCAGCTTAGGGCCGGGATACTCCTACGAGCAGTACTTC.

In this sample, this clone turned up once. The chain is built from TRBV5-4 and TRBJ2-7; D not certain. V was cut by 4 bases and J by 0 bases, with 11 bases left in between. Germline values: CDR1 SGHNT, CDR2 YYREEE (reference sequence). CDR3 length equals 14 residues. The CDR3 DNA reads as TGTGCCAGCAGCCGGACGGTTAGCTCCTACGAGCAGTACTTC. Its translation: CASSRTVSSYEQYF.

The chain has TRBV5-1 and TRBJ2-7; D tentatively reads TRBD1 or TRBD2 (6 bases each). Germline V gene sequence: CDR1 SGHRS, CDR2 YFSETQ. This CDR3 contains 14 residues. V lost 1 base and J 2 bases, leaving 10 bases between the germline ends. This CDR3 reads CASSLSGAPYEQYF. CDR3 sequence (DNA): TGCGCCAGCAGCTTGTCGGGGGCCCCCTACGAGCAGTACTTC.

This chain links TRBV5-6 with TRBJ2-7; the D is unclear. CDR3 size: 14 residues. Germline CDR1 reads SGHDT; CDR2 reads YYEEEE. Deletions cut 4 bases from V and 3 bases from J, with 14 bases between. The CDR3 nucleotides are TGTGCCAGCAGCCTGCGGCCCAGAGGCTACGAGCAGTACTTC. Translating gives CASSLRPRGYEQYF.

Here the CDR3 reads CASSQDGGPSDTQYF. CDR3 nucleotide sequence: TGTGCCAGCAGCCAAGATGGGGGGCCCTCAGATACGCAGTATTTT. The chain uses TRBV4-2 and TRBJ2-3; either TRBD1 or TRBD2 may supply D (6 bases each). Trimming cost V 0 bases and J 4 bases, with 11 bases left between them. Germline CDR1 LGHNA, CDR2 YNFKEQ. The CDR3 length is 15 residues.

The CDR3 DNA reads as TGTGCCAGCAGTCCAACAGGCGGAGGGGGGGAGCAGTACTTC. This translates into CASSPTGGGGEQYF. The chain links TRBV7-9 to TRBJ2-7; tentatively, D is TRBD1 or TRBD2 (6 bases each). CDR1 and CDR2 from the germline V gene are SEHNR and FQNEAQ (reference sequence). The CDR3 sequence is 14 residues long. The germline V and J ends were trimmed by 6 bases and 7 bases, with 19 bases remaining between them.

The genes are TRBV25-1 and TRBJ1-1; 7 positions agree with TRBD1. This CDR3 is 12 amino acids long. J gave up 9 bases and V 3 bases, and 4 bases lay outside the gene matches. Per germline, CDR1 MGHDK and CDR2 SYGVNS. The chain's CDR3 is CASSESTGKAFF. The CDR3 nucleotides are TGTGCCAGCAGTGAGTCGACAGGGAAAGCTTTCTTT.

This clone was seen a few times. The chain employs TRBV25-1 and TRBJ2-7; TRBD1 aligns across 7 bases. The V segment lost 6 bases and the J segment 0 bases; nucleotides outside the gene matches: 8. The CDR3 is 15 residues long. From germline, CDR1 is MGHDK and CDR2 SYGVNS. CDR3 loop: CASSRTWDSSYEQYF. CDR3 DNA sequence: TGTGCCAGCAGCAGAACCTGGGACAGCTCCTACGAGCAGTACTTC.

The chain joins TRBV7-2 to TRBJ2-1; the match to TRBD1 covers 11 bases. CDR1 and CDR2 from the germline V gene are SGHTA and FQGNSA. This CDR3 is 15 amino acids long. Trimming removed 5 bases from V and 2 bases from J; junction bases left unmatched: 2. The CDR3 DNA reads TGTGCCAGCAGCCGGGACAGGGGGGCCTACAATGAGCAGTTCTTC. It codes for CASSRDRGAYNEQFF.

V gene TRBV30 combines with J gene TRBJ1-2, with a tentative D call TRBD1 (6 bases). V dropped 5 bases and J dropped 4 bases, with 8 bases sitting between them. The length of the CDR3 is 11 residues. Germline V gene lookup returns CDR1 GTSNPN and CDR2 SVGIG (reference sequence). The DNA for the CDR3 is TGTGCCTGGCAGGGGCGCTATGGCTACACCTTC. It translates to CAWQGRYGYTF.